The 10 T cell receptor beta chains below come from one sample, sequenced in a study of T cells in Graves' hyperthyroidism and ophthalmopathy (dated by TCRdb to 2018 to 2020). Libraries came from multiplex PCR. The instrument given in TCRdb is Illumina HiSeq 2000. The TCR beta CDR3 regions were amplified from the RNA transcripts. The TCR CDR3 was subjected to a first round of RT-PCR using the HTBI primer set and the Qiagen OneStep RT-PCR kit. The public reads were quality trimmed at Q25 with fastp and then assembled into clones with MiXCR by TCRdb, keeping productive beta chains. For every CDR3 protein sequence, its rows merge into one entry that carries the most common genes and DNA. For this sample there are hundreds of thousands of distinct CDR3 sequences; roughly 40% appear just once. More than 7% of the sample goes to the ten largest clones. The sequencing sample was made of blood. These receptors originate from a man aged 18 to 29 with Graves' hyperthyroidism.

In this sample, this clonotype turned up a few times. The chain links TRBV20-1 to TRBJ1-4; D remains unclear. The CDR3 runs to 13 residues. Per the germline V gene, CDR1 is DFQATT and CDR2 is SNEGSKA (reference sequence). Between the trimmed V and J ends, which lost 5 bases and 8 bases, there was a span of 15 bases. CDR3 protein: CSAEQNLGEKLFF. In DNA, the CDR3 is TGCAGTGCTGAACAAAACCTAGGGGAAAAACTGTTTTTT.

CDR3 bases: TGTGCCAGCAGTGCCGGACACTACACTGAAGCTTTCTTT. This sequence encodes CASSAGHYTEAFF. V and J are TRBV12-3 or TRBV12-4 and TRBJ1-1; D may be TRBD1 (5 bases). V was shortened by 5 bases and J by 3 bases, with 10 bases between the two germline ends. This CDR3 is 13 amino acids long.

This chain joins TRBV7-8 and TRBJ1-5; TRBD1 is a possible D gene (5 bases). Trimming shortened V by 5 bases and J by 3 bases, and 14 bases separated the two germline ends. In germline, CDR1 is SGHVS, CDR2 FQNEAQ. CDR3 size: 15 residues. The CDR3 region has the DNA TGTGCCAGCAGCCTCAAACCGGGGCCCAATCAGCCCCAGCATTTT. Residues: CASSLKPGPNQPQHF.

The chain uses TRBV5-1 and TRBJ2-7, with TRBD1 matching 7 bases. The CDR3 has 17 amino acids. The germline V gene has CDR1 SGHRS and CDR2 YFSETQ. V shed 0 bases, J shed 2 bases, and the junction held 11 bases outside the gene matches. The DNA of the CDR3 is TGCGCCAGCAGCTTGGTCCCCGGGACAGAACGCACCTACGAGCAGTACTTC. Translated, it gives CASSLVPGTERTYEQYF.

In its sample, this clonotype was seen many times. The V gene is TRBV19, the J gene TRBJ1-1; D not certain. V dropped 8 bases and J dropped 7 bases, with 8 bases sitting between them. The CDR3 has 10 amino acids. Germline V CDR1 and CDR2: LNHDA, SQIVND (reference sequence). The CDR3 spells CASGSSEAFF. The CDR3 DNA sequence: TGTGCCAGTGGGTCTAGTGAAGCTTTCTTT.

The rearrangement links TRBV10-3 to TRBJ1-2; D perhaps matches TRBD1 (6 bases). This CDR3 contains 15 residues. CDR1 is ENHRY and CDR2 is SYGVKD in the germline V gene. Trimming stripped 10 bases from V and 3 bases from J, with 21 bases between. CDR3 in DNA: TGTGCCAGCAGGAGGGGAACGGGGGCGGACTATGGCTACACCTTC. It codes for CASRRGTGADYGYTF.

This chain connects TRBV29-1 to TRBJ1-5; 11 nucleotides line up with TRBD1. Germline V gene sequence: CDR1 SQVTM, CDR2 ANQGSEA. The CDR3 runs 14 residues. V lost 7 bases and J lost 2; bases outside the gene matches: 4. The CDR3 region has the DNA TGCAGCGGACGGACAGGGGGCGGCAATCAGCCCCAGCATTTT. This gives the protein CSGRTGGGNQPQHF.

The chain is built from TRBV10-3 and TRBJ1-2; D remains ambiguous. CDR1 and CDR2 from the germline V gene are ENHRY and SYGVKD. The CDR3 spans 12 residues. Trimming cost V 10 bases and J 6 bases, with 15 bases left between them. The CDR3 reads CASIPSGDGYTF. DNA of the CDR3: TGTGCCAGCATCCCCTCGGGAGATGGCTACACCTTC.

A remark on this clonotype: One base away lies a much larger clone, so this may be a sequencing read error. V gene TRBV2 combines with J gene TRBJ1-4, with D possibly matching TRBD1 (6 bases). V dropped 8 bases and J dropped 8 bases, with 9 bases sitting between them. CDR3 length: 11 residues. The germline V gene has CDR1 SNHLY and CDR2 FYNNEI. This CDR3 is CASWGPEKLFF. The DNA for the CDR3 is TGTGCCAGCTGGGGGCCCGAAAAACTGTTTTTT.

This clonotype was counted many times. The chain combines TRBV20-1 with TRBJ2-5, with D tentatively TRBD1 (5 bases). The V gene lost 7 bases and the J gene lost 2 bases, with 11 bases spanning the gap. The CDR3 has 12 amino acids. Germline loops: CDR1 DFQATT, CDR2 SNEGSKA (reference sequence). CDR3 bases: TGCAGTGGGGTAGGGGATCAAGAGACCCAGTACTTC. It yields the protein CSGVGDQETQYF.